Presented here are 4 T cell receptor beta chains from one specimen sequenced in a study of regulatory T cells in long-lasting Graves disease. Researchers made TCR beta libraries by using iRepertoire HTBI primers and running Arm-PCR on CDR3 regions. TCRdb analysed the multiplex PCR reads with MiXCR anew, one entry per CDR3 protein. The sample yields about 310,000 distinct CDR3 sequences, about a sixth seen once. Time point here: newly diagnosed GD, antithyroid drugs for less than 3 months. Researchers made the TCR library from RNA that was extracted from PBMCs. This specimen consisted of peripheral blood mononuclear cells (PBMCs), obtained at new diagnosis, from a patient treated with antithyroid drugs. The receptors originated from a female donor with Graves disease.

As for this clonotype: It is unclear where the CDR3 begins or ends on the DNA, so no DNA is shown, and the CDR3 is as TCRdb lists it. This chain uses TRBV2 with TRBJ2-2; the table's TRBD1 call for D was not verified on the DNA. The CDR3 is made up of 22 amino acids, end residues included. Per germline, CDR1 SNHLY and CDR2 FYNNEI. CDR3: CVSSVGRDKTQYFGPGTGELLF.

This clonotype was recorded at least ten times. The junction does not match germline at one end; this may be a read error. The CDR3: CASSEGPPSGSTDTQYF. As DNA, the CDR3 is TGCGCCAGCAGTGAGGGTCCCCCTAGCGGGAGCACCGATACGCAGTATTTT. The chain carries TRBV10-2 and TRBJ2-3; 10 bases align to TRBD2. CDR3 length equals 17 residues. CDR1 and CDR2 from the germline V gene are WSHSY and SAAADI.

The table lists this clonotype with many counts. The chain has TRBV12-3 or TRBV12-4 and TRBJ2-7; no clear D. The CDR3 runs 12 residues. With 5 bases removed from V and 1 base from J, the gap between germline ends came to 6 bases. Here the CDR3 DNA reads TGTGCCAGCAGTCACGCGTCCTACGAGCAGTACTTC. Amino acids: CASSHASYEQYF.

Concerning this clonotype: This sequence may be a read error, since a much larger clone differs from it by one base. The rearrangement joins TRBV20-1 to TRBJ2-1, with TRBD2 as a possible D gene (7 bases). Germline CDR1 DFQATT, CDR2 SNEGSKA (reference sequence). Trimming left V 4 bases short and J 7 bases short, with 11 bases between. The CDR3 contains 12 residues. The CDR3 loop reads CSANGGRNEQFF. CDR3 nucleotide sequence: TGCAGTGCTAACGGGGGGCGTAATGAGCAGTTCTTC.